The clone carrying this TCR beta chain occurred many times. During its preparation, the TCRbeta library received unique molecular identifiers. Via MiXCR, TCRdb re-called the PCR reads, giving one row per CDR3 protein. The table lists about 92,000 distinct CDR3 sequences, 9% to 15% of them singletons, with approximately 13% in the top ten. This entry comes from a study of T-cell reconstitution after alpha-beta-depleted transplantation in children. This CDR3 region has 11 residues. The V gene lost 6 bases and the J gene lost 7 bases, with 9 bases spanning the gap. The V gene is TRBV12-3 or TRBV12-4, the J gene TRBJ1-1; unclear D gene. This receptor was taken from a human donor who donated a stem cell graft to a child with inherited bone marrow failure. The sample here was PBMCs from the stem cell graft donor, taken from the stem cell graft. The CDR3 loop is CASSDGYEAFF. The CDR3 DNA reads TGTGCCAGCAGCGACGGCTATGAAGCTTTCTTT.